The 11 T cell receptor beta chains below all came from one sample that was sequenced in a study of radiotherapy plus CTLA-4 blockade in lung cancer. The table came from immunoSEQ multiplex PCR; TCRdb's copy has only in-frame clones and leaves some out. This table holds 55,000 to 80,000 clones, around 73% found once. The starting material was peripheral blood, obtained from a patient treated with radiotherapy plus ipilimumab. These receptors all come from a human donor with non-small cell lung cancer who had a complete response to radiotherapy plus ipilimumab.

This sequence joins TRBV25-1 and TRBJ2-5; 8 bases are shared with TRBD2. Unmatched junction bases numbered 1, after V lost 5 bases and J lost 5 bases. In germline, CDR1 is MGHDK, CDR2 SYGVNS. The CDR3 has 12 residues. As DNA, the CDR3 is TGTGCCAGCAGTCCTAGCGGGGAGACCCAGTACTTC. Amino acids: CASSPSGETQYF.

This chain joins TRBV12-5 and TRBJ1-3, with D unclear. V was clipped by 6 bases and J by 4 bases, with 10 bases between them. The germline V gene encodes CDR1 LGHNT and CDR2 FRNRAP. The CDR3 is 13 residues long. The CDR3 loop is CASGDPPGNTIYF. The CDR3 nucleotides are TGTGCTAGTGGGGACCCCCCAGGAAACACCATATATTTT.

This clone showed up just once. This chain joins TRBV15 and TRBJ2-5, with no clear D. The V and J ends lost 0 bases and 4 bases respectively, with 6 bases between them. Germline values: CDR1 LNHNV, CDR2 YYDKDF (reference sequence). The CDR3 covers 13 residues. The CDR3 loop is CATSRERRETQYF. The CDR3 bases are TGTGCCACCAGCAGAGAGAGGAGAGAGACCCAGTACTTC.

The DNA of the CDR3 is TGTGCCAGCAGTTCCACGGGTAAAGAGCAGTTCTTC. It codes for CASSSTGKEQFF. The chain is built from TRBV6-5 and TRBJ2-1; D not resolved. Germline CDR1 is MNHEY and CDR2 is SVGAGI. This CDR3 comprises 12 residues. V was cut by 4 bases and J by 10 bases, with 11 bases left in between.

On this clone: The junction departs from germline at one end; a sequencing error may be responsible. In DNA form, the CDR3 reads TGTGCCAGTAGTGTTACAGGGTTAGGGAACCCTGAAGCTTTCTTT. This encodes CASSVTGLGNPEAFF. J is TRBJ1-1 and V is TRBV19, with D possibly matching TRBD1 (6 bases). The CDR3 sequence is 15 residues long. Germline lookup yields CDR1 LNHDA and CDR2 SQIVND (reference sequence).

By sample share, this clone is medium-sized. This sequence joins TRBV5-1 and TRBJ2-1, with TRBD1 matching over 7 bases. V lost 4 bases and J lost 5; bases outside the gene matches: 6. There are 14 residues in the CDR3. The V gene's germline CDR1 is SGHRS and CDR2 YFSETQ. Here the CDR3 reads CASSILDRDNEQFF. DNA of the CDR3: TGCGCCAGCAGCATACTTGACAGGGACAATGAGCAGTTCTTC. The variable domain in full, completed from reference TRBV5-1 and TRBJ2-1, reads KAGVTQTPRYLIKTRGQQVTLSCSPISGHRSVSWYQQTPGQGLQFLFEYFSETQRNKGNFPGRFSGRQFSNSRSEMNVSTLELGDSALYLCASSILDRDNEQFFGPGTRLTVL.

This clone was detected a few times. The chain carries TRBV7-2 and TRBJ2-1; D could derive from TRBD1 or TRBD2 (6 bases each). V gave up 5 bases and J gave up 6 bases, with 17 bases separating them. Germline CDR1 SGHTA, CDR2 FQGNSA. The CDR3 runs 15 residues. In nucleotides, the CDR3 is TGTGCCAGCAGCCCTGGCCCCGGGGGCCCCAATGAGCAGTTCTTC. This encodes CASSPGPGGPNEQFF.

This clone was detected once. The chain employs TRBV11-2 and TRBJ1-2; unclear D gene. The CDR3 is 15 residues long. V gave up 8 bases and J gave up 6 bases, with 22 bases separating them. The V gene's germline CDR1 is SGHAT and CDR2 FQNNGV. The CDR3 DNA follows: TGTGCCAGCGCGGGTATAAGACGCCCCTCGGATGGCTACACCTTC. It translates to CASAGIRRPSDGYTF.

The chain employs TRBV28 and TRBJ2-1; tentatively, D is TRBD2 (6 bases). V lost 6 bases to trimming and J lost 9 bases, with 15 bases between them. Germline V gene sequence: CDR1 MDHEN, CDR2 SYDVKM. The CDR3 is 13 residues long. CDR3: CASSQGRYSEQFF. In DNA form, the CDR3 reads TGTGCCAGCAGCCAAGGGAGGTATAGTGAGCAGTTCTTC.

J is TRBJ2-1 and V is TRBV18; TRBD2 aligns across 8 bases. Per germline, CDR1 KGHSH and CDR2 LQKENI. The CDR3 has 15 residues. V shed 6 bases, J shed 1 base, and the junction held 5 bases outside the gene matches. DNA for the CDR3: TGTGCCAGCTCCCCGACGGGGGGGTCCTACAATGAGCAGTTCTTC. It is translated as CASSPTGGSYNEQFF.

By frequency in the sample, this clone is medium-sized. The chain joins TRBV7-9 to TRBJ1-2; TRBD1 matches at 8 bases. V gave up 5 bases and J gave up 8 bases; unmatched junction bases: 13. CDR3 length equals 15 residues. Germline CDR1 and CDR2: SEHNR and FQNEAQ (reference sequence). The CDR3 DNA reads TGTGCCAGCAGCCACCGAATCTTACAGGGGGTCGGCTACACCTTC. It yields the protein CASSHRILQGVGYTF.